This TCR beta chain was identified during a study of CD4 T cells in relation to SARS-CoV-2 and coronaviruses. On the study more broadly: PBMCs were cultured with antigen for roughly 10 days before TCR beta sequencing.

General study findings and limits: Crossreactivity was assessed only for spike protein, not other viral proteins.

Sequenced by immunoSEQ multiplex PCR; TCRdb stores in-frame clones only, minus some. The sample lists about 28,000 clones; more than 75% were seen once. With respect to this clone: Its antigen remains unknown.

The unexposed donors gave CD4+ T cells in about 2011-2018, prior to COVID-19. Isolation of CD4+ T cells took place after roughly nine days in culture. As cell numbers allowed, unexposed-donor CD4+ T cells faced SARS-CoV-2 S/N and four cold-coronavirus spikes. Fresh IL-2 medium replaced half the medium on days 3 and 7. CDR3 length equals 14 residues. Unmatched junction bases numbered 5, after V lost 6 bases and J lost 1 base. The origin of this receptor is a human donor in good health. Sequencing was performed on CD4+ T cells from PBMCs, cultured in vitro. This chain joins TRBV23-1 and TRBJ1-1; 7 bases align to TRBD1. TRBV23-1 is noted as an ORF with a role that remains uncertain. CDR3 sequence reads: CASRNGTENTEAFF. DNA for the CDR3: TGCGCCAGCAGAAATGGGACAGAGAACACTGAAGCTTTCTTT.